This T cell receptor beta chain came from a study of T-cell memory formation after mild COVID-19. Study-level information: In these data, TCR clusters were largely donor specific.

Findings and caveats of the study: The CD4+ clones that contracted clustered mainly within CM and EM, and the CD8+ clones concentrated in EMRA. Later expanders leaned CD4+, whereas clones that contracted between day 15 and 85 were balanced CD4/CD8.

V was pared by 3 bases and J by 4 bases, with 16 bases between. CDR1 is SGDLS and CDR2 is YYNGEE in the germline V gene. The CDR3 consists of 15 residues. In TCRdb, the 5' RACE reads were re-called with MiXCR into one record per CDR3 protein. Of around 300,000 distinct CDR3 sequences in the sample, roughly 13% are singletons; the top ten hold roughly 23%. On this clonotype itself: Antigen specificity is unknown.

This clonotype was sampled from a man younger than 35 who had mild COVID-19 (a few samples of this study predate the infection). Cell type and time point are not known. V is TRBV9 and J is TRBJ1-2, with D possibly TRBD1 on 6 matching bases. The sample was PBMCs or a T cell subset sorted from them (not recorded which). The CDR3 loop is CASSASGTNLYGYTF. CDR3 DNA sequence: TGTGCCAGCAGCGCCTCCGGGACAAACCTCTATGGCTACACCTTC.